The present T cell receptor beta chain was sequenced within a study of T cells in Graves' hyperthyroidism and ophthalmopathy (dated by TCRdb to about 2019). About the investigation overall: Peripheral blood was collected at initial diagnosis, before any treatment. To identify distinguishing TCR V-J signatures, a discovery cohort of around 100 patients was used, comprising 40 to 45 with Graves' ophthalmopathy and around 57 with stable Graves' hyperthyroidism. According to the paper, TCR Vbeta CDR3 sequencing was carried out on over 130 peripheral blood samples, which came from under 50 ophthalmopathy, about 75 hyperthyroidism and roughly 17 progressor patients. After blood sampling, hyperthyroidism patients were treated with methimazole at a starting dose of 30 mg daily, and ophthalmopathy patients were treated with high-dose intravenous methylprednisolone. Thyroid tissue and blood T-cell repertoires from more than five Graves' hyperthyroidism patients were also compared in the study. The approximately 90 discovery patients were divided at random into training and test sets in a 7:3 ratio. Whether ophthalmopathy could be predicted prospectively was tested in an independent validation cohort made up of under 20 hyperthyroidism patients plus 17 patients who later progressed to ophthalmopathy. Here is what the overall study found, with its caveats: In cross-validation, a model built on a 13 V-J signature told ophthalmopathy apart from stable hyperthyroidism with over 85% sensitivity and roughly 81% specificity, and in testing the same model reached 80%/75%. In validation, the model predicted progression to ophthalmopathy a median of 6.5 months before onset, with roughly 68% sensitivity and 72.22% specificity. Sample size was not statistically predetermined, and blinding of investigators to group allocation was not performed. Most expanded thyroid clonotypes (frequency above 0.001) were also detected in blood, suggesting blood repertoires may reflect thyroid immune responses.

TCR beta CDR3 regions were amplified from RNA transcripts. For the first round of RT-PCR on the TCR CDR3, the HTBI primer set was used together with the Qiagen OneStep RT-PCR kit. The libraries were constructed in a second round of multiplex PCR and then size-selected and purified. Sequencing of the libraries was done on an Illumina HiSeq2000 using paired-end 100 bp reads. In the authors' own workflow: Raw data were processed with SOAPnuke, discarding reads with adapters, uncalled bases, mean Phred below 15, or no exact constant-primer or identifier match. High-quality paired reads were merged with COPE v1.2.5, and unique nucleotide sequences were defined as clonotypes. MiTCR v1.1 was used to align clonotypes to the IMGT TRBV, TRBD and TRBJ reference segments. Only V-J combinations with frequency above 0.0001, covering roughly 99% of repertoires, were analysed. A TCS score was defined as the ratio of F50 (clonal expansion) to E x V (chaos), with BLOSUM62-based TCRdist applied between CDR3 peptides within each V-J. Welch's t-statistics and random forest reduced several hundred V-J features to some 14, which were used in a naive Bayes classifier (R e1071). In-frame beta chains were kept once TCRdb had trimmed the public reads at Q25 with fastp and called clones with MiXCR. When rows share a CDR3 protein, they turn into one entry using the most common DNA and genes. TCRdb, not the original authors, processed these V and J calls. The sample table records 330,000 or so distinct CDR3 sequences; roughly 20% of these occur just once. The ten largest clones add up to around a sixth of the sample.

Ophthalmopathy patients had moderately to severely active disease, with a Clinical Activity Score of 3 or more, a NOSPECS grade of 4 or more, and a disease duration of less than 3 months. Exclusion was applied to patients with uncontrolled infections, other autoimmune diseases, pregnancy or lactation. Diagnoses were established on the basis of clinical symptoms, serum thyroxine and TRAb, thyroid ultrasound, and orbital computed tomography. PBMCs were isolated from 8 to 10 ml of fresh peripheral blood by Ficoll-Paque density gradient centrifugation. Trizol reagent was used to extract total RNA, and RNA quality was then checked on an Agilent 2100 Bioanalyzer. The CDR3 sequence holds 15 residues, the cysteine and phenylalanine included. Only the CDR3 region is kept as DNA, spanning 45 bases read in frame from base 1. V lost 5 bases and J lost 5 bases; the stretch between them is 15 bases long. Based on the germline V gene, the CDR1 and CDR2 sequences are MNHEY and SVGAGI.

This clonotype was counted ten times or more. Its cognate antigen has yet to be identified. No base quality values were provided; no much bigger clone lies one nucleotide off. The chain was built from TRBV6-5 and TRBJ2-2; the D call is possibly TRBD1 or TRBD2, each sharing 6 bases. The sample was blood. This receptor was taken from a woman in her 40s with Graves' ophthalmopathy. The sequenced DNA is TGTGCCAGCAGTCAGGGGACTCCCGGGACCGGGGAGCTGTTTTTT. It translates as CASSQGTPGTGELFF.